Listed here are 7 T cell receptor beta chains from one sample, sequenced in a study of Graves' ophthalmopathy and Graves' hyperthyroidism. TCR beta CDR3 amplification used RNA transcripts. RT-PCR was first run with HTBI primers, then multiplex PCR in a second round. In TCRdb, the multiplex PCR reads were re-called with MiXCR into one record per CDR3 protein. Of 300,000 to 350,000 distinct CDR3 sequences in the sample, roughly 15% were seen once. The specimen was peripheral blood. Receptors were obtained from an adult man with Graves' ophthalmopathy.

This clonotype was counted ten times or more. This sequence joins TRBV12-3 or TRBV12-4 and TRBJ1-5, with D possibly matching TRBD1 (6 bases). V gave up 1 base and J gave up 6 bases, with 10 bases separating them. This CDR3 comprises 14 residues. CDR3 loop: CASSLGTRGQPQHF. CDR3 nucleotides: TGTGCCAGCAGTTTAGGTACCAGGGGTCAGCCCCAGCATTTT.

This clonotype was seen repeatedly, ten times or more. Its ends do not fully match the called genes, so a read error is possible. The rearrangement joins TRBV12-3 or TRBV12-4 to TRBJ2-7, with TRBD1 matching 10 bases. The CDR3 sequence is 14 residues long. The chain's CDR3 is CASSGTGVDYERYF. CDR3 nucleotides: TGTGCCAGCAGCGGGACAGGGGTCGATTACGAGCGGTACTTC.

This clonotype was counted many times. The chain recombines TRBV5-1 with TRBJ2-7; possible D gene TRBD2, 5 bases. The CDR3 spans 15 residues. The germline V gene has CDR1 SGHRS and CDR2 YFSETQ. With 4 bases removed from V and 1 base from J, the gap between germline ends came to 15 bases. The CDR3 here is CASSAATGISYEQYF. For the CDR3, the DNA is TGCGCCAGCAGCGCGGCTACGGGGATTTCCTACGAGCAGTACTTC.

Ten or more counts support this clonotype. J is TRBJ2-5 and V is TRBV30; D is ambiguous. Germline V lookup: CDR1 GTSNPN, CDR2 SVGIG (reference sequence). The V gene lost 3 bases and the J gene lost 3 bases, with 5 bases spanning the gap. The CDR3 is 11 residues long. For the CDR3, the DNA is TGTGCCTGGAGAGAGGAAGAGACCCAGTACTTC. Protein sequence: CAWREEETQYF.

This clonotype was seen many times. The chain uses TRBV7-6 and TRBJ1-1; the D gene is possibly TRBD1 (5 bases). The CDR3 loop spans 14 amino acids. The V end was cut by 5 bases, the J end by 0 bases, with 10 bases between. The V gene's germline CDR1 is SGHVS and CDR2 FNYEAQ. The CDR3 is CASSPQALNTEAFF. CDR3 in DNA: TGTGCCAGCAGCCCACAGGCCCTGAACACTGAAGCTTTCTTT.

The chain combines TRBV6-1 with TRBJ1-2, with unresolved D. V dropped 0 bases and J dropped 6 bases, with 8 bases sitting between them. The CDR3 runs 13 residues. CDR1 and CDR2 from the germline V gene are MNHNS and SASEGT. In DNA, the CDR3 is TGTGCCAGCAGTGAAGCCTGGAGAAATGGCTACACCTTC. It translates to CASSEAWRNGYTF.

This clonotype has at least ten counts. V and J are TRBV4-1 and TRBJ1-5; a weak D match, TRBD1 (6 bases). Trimming left V 5 bases short and J 7 bases short, with 15 bases between. In germline, CDR1 is MGHRA, CDR2 YSYEKL. The CDR3 sequence is 14 residues long. CDR3 in DNA: TGCGCCAGCAGCGTAGCCGGAGGGGGACAGCCCCAGCATTTT. Its protein is CASSVAGGGQPQHF.